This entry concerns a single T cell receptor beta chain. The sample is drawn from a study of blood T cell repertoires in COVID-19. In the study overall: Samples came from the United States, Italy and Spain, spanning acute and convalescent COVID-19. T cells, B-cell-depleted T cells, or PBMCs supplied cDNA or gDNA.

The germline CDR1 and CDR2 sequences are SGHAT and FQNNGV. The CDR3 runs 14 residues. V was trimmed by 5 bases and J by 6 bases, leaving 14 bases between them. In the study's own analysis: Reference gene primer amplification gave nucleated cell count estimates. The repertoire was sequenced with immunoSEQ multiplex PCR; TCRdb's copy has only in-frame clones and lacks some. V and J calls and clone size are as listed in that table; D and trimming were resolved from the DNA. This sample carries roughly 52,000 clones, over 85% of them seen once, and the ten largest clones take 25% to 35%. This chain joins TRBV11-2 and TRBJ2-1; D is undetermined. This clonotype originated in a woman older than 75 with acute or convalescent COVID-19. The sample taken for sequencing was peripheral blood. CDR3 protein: CASSALAGGNEQFF. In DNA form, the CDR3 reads TGTGCCAGCAGCGCCTTGGCTGGTGGCAATGAGCAGTTCTTC.